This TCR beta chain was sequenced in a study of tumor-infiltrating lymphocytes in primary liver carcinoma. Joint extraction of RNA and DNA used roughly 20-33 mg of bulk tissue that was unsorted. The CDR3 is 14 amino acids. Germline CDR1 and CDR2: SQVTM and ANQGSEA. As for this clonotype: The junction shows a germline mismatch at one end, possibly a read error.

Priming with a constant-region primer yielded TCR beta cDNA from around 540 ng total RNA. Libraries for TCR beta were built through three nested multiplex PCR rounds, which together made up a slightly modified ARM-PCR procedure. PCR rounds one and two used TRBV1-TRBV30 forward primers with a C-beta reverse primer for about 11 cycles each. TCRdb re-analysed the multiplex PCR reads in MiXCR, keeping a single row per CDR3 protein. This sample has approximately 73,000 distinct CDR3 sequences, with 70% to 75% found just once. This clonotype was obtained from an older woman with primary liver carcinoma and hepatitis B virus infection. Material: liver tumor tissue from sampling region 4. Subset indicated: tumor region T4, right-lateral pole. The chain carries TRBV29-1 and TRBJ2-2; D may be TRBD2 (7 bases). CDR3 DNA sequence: TGCAGCGCCGCTCGGGGGGCCGACCACGGGGAGCTGTTTTTC. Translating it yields CSAARGADHGELFF.